The 14 T cell receptor beta chains below come from one sample, sequenced in a study of read filtering for tumor transcriptome and immune sequencing. This library used 300 to 450 ng RNA and molecular barcoded adaptors spanning alpha/delta and beta/gamma chains. In TCRdb, the reads were re-called with MiXCR into one record per CDR3 protein. The table has roughly 130,000 distinct CDR3 sequences, 13% seen once. Sequencing used a population of CD138-negative cells sorted from bone marrow. These receptors were obtained from a donor aged 40 or over with multiple myeloma.

In its sample, this clonotype was seen many times. The chain has TRBV11-1 and TRBJ1-1, with 7 bases lining up with TRBD1. The CDR3 sequence is 17 residues long. Trimming removed 5 bases from V and 2 bases from J; junction bases left unmatched: 14. The germline CDR1 and CDR2 sequences are SGHAT and FQDESV (reference sequence). CDR3 sequence reads: CASSGPRQGLSNTEAFF. CDR3 DNA: TGTGCCAGCAGCGGGCCCCGACAGGGTTTGAGTAACACTGAAGCTTTCTTT.

The genes are TRBV6-2 or TRBV6-3 and TRBJ2-2; 9 bases align to TRBD2. J gave up 7 bases and V 6 bases, and 12 bases lay outside the gene matches. The CDR3 totals 16 residues. In germline, CDR1 is MNHEY, CDR2 SVGEGT. The CDR3 nucleotides read TGTGCCAGCAGCTTTAATAGCGGGAGTGAGTTCGGGGAGCTGTTTTTT. Its translation: CASSFNSGSEFGELFF.

This clonotype was observed a handful of times. A read error may explain this, as a much larger clone is one base away. This rearrangement joins TRBV7-9 to TRBJ1-1; 7 bases are a match to TRBD1. The CDR3 is made up of 14 amino acids. Trimming took 5 bases from V and 6 from J; bases not matched to a gene: 9. In germline, CDR1 is SEHNR, CDR2 FQNEAQ (reference sequence). The CDR3 here is CASSPQGGRAEAFF. In DNA, the CDR3 is TGTGCCAGCAGCCCCCAGGGGGGGCGCGCTGAAGCTTTCTTT.

This chain links TRBV30 with TRBJ2-5; 7 positions match TRBD2. Germline V gives CDR1 GTSNPN, CDR2 SVGIG (reference sequence). Trimming cost V 3 bases and J 7 bases; bases outside gene matches: 11. This CDR3 is built from 14 residues. CDR3 region: CAWREPSGSGTQYF. As DNA, the CDR3 is TGTGCCTGGAGAGAGCCTAGCGGTTCGGGGACCCAGTACTTC.

This clonotype was observed many times. This sequence joins TRBV7-3 and TRBJ2-2; 8 nucleotides agree with TRBD1. This CDR3 is built from 15 residues. Germline V lookup: CDR1 SGHTA, CDR2 FQGTGA. Trimming removed 5 bases from V and 3 bases from J; junction bases left unmatched: 5. In DNA form, the CDR3 reads TGTGCCAGCAGCCCGCAGGGGGCGGACACCGGGGAGCTGTTTTTT. This codes for CASSPQGADTGELFF.

This clonotype was detected many times. V is TRBV10-2 and J is TRBJ2-2; tentative D call: TRBD2 (5 bases). Trimming cost V 3 bases and J 5 bases, with 10 bases left between them. Germline V gives CDR1 WSHSY, CDR2 SAAADI. The CDR3 runs to 14 residues. Written as DNA, the CDR3 is TGCGCCAGCAGTGACCCTACGGGGACCGGGGAGCTGTTTTTT. Translating gives CASSDPTGTGELFF.

Worth noting for this clonotype: This may stem from a read error, because a much larger clone lies one nucleotide away. The CDR3 does not end in the conserved phenylalanine or tryptophan, so this is likely a read error. V is TRBV7-7 and J is TRBJ2-2, with TRBD2 matching over 7 bases. The CDR3 consists of 16 residues. Germline CDR1 SSHAT, CDR2 FNYEAQ (reference sequence). The CDR3 DNA reads as TGTGCTAGTTCACCTGGGGCGGGAGAGCACACCGGGGAGCTGTTTTTG. Protein product: CASSPGAGEHTGELFL.

This clonotype was counted at least ten times. The V call is TRBV29-1, the J call TRBJ2-1, with 7 bases lining up with TRBD2. The J segment lost 5 bases and the V segment lost 4 bases, leaving 8 bases of the junction unmatched. The CDR3 covers 14 residues. Germline CDR1 SQVTM, CDR2 ANQGSEA. For the CDR3, the DNA is TGCAGCGTTGCCGGCGGGAGCCACCACAATGAGCAGTTCTTC. Translation: CSVAGGSHHNEQFF.

This clonotype was detected many times. This chain links TRBV9 with TRBJ2-3, with no clear D. Trimming removed 0 bases from V and 0 bases from J, with 8 bases in between. This CDR3 region has 15 residues. Germline CDR1 and CDR2: SGDLS and YYNGEE. CDR3 in amino acids: CASSVGVASTDTQYF. As DNA, the CDR3 is TGTGCCAGCAGCGTAGGGGTAGCTAGCACAGATACGCAGTATTTT.

Many counts were recorded for this clonotype. V gene TRBV6-2 or TRBV6-3 combines with J gene TRBJ2-7; 8 nucleotides line up with TRBD2. Germline CDR1 and CDR2: MNHEY and SVGEGT. There are 19 residues in the CDR3. The V gene end was trimmed by 0 bases and the J gene end by 7 bases; junction bases not matched to a gene: 20. For the CDR3, the DNA is TGTGCCAGCAGTTACTCGACCCGTCGAGAGAGCGGGGGAGTTCGGGAGCAGTACTTC. Translated, it gives CASSYSTRRESGGVREQYF.

This clonotype has more than one count but fewer than ten. A much larger clonotype is one base distant, so this may be a read error. CDR3 coding DNA: TGCAGCGTTGTGACAAGGGGGAACATTGAAGCTTTCTTT. Protein product: CSVVTRGNIEAFF. The J gene is TRBJ1-1, the V gene TRBV29-1, with D maybe TRBD1 (6 bases). The CDR3 extends over 13 amino acids. Germline CDR1 reads SQVTM; CDR2 reads ANQGSEA.

Only a few counts were recorded for this clonotype. The rearrangement joins TRBV29-1 to TRBJ2-7, with 10 bases aligning to TRBD1. The V gene's germline CDR1 is SQVTM and CDR2 ANQGSEA. This CDR3 is 14 amino acids long. The CDR3 DNA reads TGCAGTGGATCTGAGGGACAGGGGACCTACGAGCAGTACTTC. Its protein is CSGSEGQGTYEQYF.

This clonotype was observed at least ten times. The J gene is TRBJ2-1, the V gene TRBV20-1; D is undetermined. The V gene lost 0 bases and the J gene lost 3 bases, with 15 bases spanning the gap. The CDR3 length is 16 residues. Germline V gene data show CDR1 as DFQATT and CDR2 as SNEGSKA (reference sequence). CDR3 nucleotides: TGCAGTGCTAGAGATGAAAGCGAGACCCTCTACAATGAGCAGTTCTTC. Translated, it gives CSARDESETLYNEQFF.

This clonotype came up many times. V and J are TRBV11-2 and TRBJ2-1; no clear D. Germline V gene data show CDR1 as SGHAT and CDR2 as FQNNGV. This CDR3 region has 14 residues. Trimming removed 7 bases at V and 6 bases at J, with 16 bases between. CDR3 protein: CASTPSLRGNEQFF. The DNA of the CDR3 is TGTGCCAGCACCCCCTCTTTAAGAGGCAATGAGCAGTTCTTC.